This T cell receptor beta chain was sequenced for a study of immune heterogeneity within non-small cell lung tumors. Study background: Of the tumors, 4 were squamous cell, approximately nine non-squamous, and 1 not otherwise specified.

By proportion, this clonotype is medium-sized. The TCR beta CDR3 region was amplified by multiplex PCR employing 32 V and 13 J primers. TCRdb reprocessed the multiplex PCR reads via MiXCR and lists one record per CDR3 protein. The sample yields 10,000 to 15,000 distinct CDR3 sequences, about 20% seen once. Bulk tumor genomic DNA served as template, at around 600 ng per sample. Each primary tumor yielded several biopsies, collected far apart from one another at surgery. Curative operations were performed on patients who had untreated, newly diagnosed non-small cell lung cancer. The V and J ends lost 5 bases and 5 bases respectively, with 12 bases between them. This CDR3 is 14 amino acids long.

The chain has TRBV12-3 or TRBV12-4 and TRBJ1-4, with a possible D match to TRBD1 (6 bases). Sequencing was done on a sample of lung tumor tissue. This receptor was identified in a man aged 60 to 69 with non-small cell lung cancer. The CDR3 loop is CASSRTGMNEKLFF. The CDR3 coding sequence is TGTGCCAGCAGTCGAACAGGGATGAATGAAAAACTGTTTTTT.